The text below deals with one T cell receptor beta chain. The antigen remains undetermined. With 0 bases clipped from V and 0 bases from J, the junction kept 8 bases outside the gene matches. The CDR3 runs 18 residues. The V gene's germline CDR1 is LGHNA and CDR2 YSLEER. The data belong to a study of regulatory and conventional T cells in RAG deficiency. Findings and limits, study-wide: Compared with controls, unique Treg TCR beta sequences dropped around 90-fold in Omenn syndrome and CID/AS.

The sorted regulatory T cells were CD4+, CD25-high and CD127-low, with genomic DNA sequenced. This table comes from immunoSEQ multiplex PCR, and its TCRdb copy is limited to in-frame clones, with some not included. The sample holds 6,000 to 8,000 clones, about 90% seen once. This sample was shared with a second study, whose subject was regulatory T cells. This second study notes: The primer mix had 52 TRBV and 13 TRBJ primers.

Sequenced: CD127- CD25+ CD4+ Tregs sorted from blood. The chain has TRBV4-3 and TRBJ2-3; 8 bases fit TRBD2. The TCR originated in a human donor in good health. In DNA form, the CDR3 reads TGCGCCAGCAGCCAAGATCTATCGGGGGGGGGTAGCACAGATACGCAGTATTTT. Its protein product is CASSQDLSGGGSTDTQYF.